This entry describes one T cell receptor beta chain. This entry is derived from a study of blood T cell repertoires in COVID-19. Across the whole study: PBMCs, B-cell-depleted T cells, or T cells provided the cDNA or gDNA that made up the material.

Per the original data handling: Reference gene primer amplification gave nucleated cell count estimates. Using immunoSEQ multiplex PCR, the repertoire was profiled, and TCRdb retains in-frame clones only, with some absent. The V and J calls and clone size are taken from that table; D and trimming were inferred from the DNA. Of some 300,000 clones listed, approximately 90% are singletons. Germline CDR1 is MNHEY and CDR2 is SVGAGI. CDR3 length: 15 residues. The V and J ends lost 5 bases and 1 base respectively, with 13 bases between them. The TCR originated in a woman in her 30s who had recovered from COVID-19. V usage is TRBV6-5 and J usage is TRBJ2-3; D is possibly TRBD1 (6 bases). The source material was peripheral blood. For the CDR3, the DNA is TGTGCCAGCAGTCCCTACAGGGAAGGCACAGATACGCAGTATTTT. Its translation: CASSPYREGTDTQYF.